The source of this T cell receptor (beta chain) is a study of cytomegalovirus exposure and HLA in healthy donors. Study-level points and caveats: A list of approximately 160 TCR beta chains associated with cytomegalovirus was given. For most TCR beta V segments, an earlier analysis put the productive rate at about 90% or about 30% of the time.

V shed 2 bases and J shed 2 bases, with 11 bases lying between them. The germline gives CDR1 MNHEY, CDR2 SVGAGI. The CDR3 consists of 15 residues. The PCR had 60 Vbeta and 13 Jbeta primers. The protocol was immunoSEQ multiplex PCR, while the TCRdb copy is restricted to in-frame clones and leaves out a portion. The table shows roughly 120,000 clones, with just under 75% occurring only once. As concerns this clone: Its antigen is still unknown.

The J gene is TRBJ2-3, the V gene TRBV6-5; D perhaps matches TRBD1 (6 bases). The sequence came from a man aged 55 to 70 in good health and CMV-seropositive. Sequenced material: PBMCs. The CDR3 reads CASSYAGDPTDTQYF. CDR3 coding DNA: TGTGCCAGCAGTTACGCAGGGGACCCCACAGATACGCAGTATTTT.